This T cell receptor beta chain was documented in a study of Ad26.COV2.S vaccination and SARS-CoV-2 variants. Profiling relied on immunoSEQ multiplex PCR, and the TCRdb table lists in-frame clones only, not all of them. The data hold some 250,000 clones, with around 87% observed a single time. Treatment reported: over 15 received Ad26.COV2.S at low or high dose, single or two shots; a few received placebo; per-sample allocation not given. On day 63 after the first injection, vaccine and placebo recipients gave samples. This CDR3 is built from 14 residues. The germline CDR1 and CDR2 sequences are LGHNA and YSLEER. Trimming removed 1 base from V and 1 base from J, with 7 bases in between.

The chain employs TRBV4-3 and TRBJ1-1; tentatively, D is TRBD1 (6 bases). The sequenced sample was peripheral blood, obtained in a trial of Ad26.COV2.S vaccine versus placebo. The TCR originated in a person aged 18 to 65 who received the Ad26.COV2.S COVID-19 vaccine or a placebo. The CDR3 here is CASSQGTANTEAFF. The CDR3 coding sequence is TGCGCCAGCAGCCAAGGGACAGCGAACACTGAAGCTTTCTTT.